Listed below are T cell receptor beta chains from one sample, sequenced in a study of cytomegalovirus exposure and HLA in healthy donors. Libraries were prepared by immunoSEQ multiplex PCR; TCRdb keeps only in-frame clonotypes and omits some of them. The sample shows 97,000 or so clones, roughly 80% of them seen only once. The specimen sequenced was PBMCs. The receptors shown here come from a man aged 35-49 years in good health and CMV-seronegative. Each CDR3 is given without its conserved first and last residue. Rows may omit the clone size; those that give it use once, few, many or a size class.

size	V	J	CDR3
NA	TRBV29-1	TRBJ1-1	SVCRESTGEAF
few	TRBV11-3	TRBJ2-1	ASSLGGRTEQF
NA	TRBV6-6	TRBJ2-7	ASTDSNYEQY
NA	TRBV7-3	TRBJ2-1	ASSLALGVREQF
once	TRBV27	TRBJ1-5	ASSRPQAGQGAESNQPQH
few	TRBV5-8	TRBJ2-7	ASSSGRGYSYEQY
NA	TRBV18	TRBJ1-2	ASSPGGQGADYGYT
once	TRBV6-6	TRBJ2-7	ASSPGLAGRSYEQY
NA	TRBV4-1	TRBJ1-1	ASSSYDRGGYKAF
NA	TRBV15	TRBJ2-3	ATSNRDTDTQY
NA	TRBV5-1	TRBJ2-1	ASSLGQGGYNEQF
NA	TRBV4-1	TRBJ1-4	ASSQEPGQGNEKLF
few	TRBV7-9	TRBJ1-2	ASQGAGGDNYGYT
NA	TRBV5-6	TRBJ2-3	ASSQGQGLPLSTDTQY
NA	TRBV7-6	TRBJ1-3	ASSFRQGAGGNTIY
NA	TRBV2	TRBJ2-1	ASRVGGSYNEQF
NA	TRBV27	TRBJ2-6	ASSFQGGSGANVLT
NA	TRBV19	TRBJ2-7	ASSRQGLSYEQY
few	TRBV29-1	TRBJ2-7	SVGRDRGSYEQY
few	TRBV5-6	TRBJ1-2	ASSLEPNYGYT
NA	TRBV7-9	TRBJ2-1	ASSGGDFYNEQF
once	TRBV27	TRBJ2-3	ASSFWARPDTQY
NA	TRBV7-9	TRBJ1-1	SSTQGAGAF
NA	TRBV2	TRBJ1-1	ASRQANTEAF
few	TRBV5-6	TRBJ2-7	ASSLPGEGYEQY
NA	TRBV7-9	TRBJ1-5	ASSLGRGQNHNQPQH
NA	TRBV6-6	TRBJ2-7	ASSYSAGTGGFRY
NA	TRBV11-2	TRBJ1-1	ASSLIEYTEAF
NA	TRBV13	TRBJ2-1	ASSFGDLRNNEQF
NA	TRBV5-8	TRBJ2-3	ASSPPWGRSDTQY
NA	TRBV13	TRBJ1-2	ASSLGSGTGGIYGYT
NA	TRBV7-3	TRBJ2-4	ASSPNRPRERRNIQY
NA	TRBV27	TRBJ2-7	ASSRRNEQY
NA	TRBV7-3	TRBJ2-3	ASSLTSRGADTQY
NA	TRBV5-1	TRBJ1-4	ASSLAVGQVGNEKLF
NA	TRBV9	TRBJ1-2	ASSGVRRQANYGYT
once	TRBV5-1	TRBJ1-3	ASSFMTGTGNTIY
NA	TRBV30	TRBJ1-6	AWRTGTSNSPLH
NA	TRBV11-2	TRBJ2-7	ASSSITLAGLDEQY
NA	TRBV5-1	NA	ASSFGLAGSIPYEQY
once	TRBV19	TRBJ2-2	ASSILQGTFNTGELF
NA	TRBV5-1	TRBJ1-1	ASSSLTGRNTEAF